This T cell receptor (beta chain) was profiled in a study of neurological immune-mediated disorders. CDR3 size: 14 residues. CDR1 DFQATT and CDR2 SNEGSKA come from the germline V gene (reference sequence). Trimming took 5 bases from V and 8 from J; bases not matched to a gene: 8. Using its own MiXCR run on the 5' RACE reads, TCRdb lists one record per CDR3 protein. The sample records about 52,000 distinct CDR3 sequences, more than 3% being singletons. At least ten counts were recorded for this clonotype. What was sequenced was PBMCs. This receptor was identified in a man aged 25 to 45 with multiple sclerosis. This chain links TRBV20-1 with TRBJ1-4; TRBD1 agrees at 10 bases. CDR3: CSARGDRGWEKLFF. The CDR3 bases are TGCAGTGCTCGCGGGGACAGGGGTTGGGAAAAACTGTTTTTT.